This TCR beta chain was captured by sequencing in a study of blood T cell repertoires in COVID-19. In the study overall: Sources were T cells, B-cell-depleted T cells, or PBMCs; the material itself was cDNA or gDNA.

Original analysis: Reference gene primer amplification gave estimated nucleated cell counts. Assay: immunoSEQ multiplex PCR; the TCRdb copy retains only in-frame clones and omits some. V, J and clone size derive from that table, while D and trimming were established from the DNA sequence. The data contain around 150,000 clones, 84% of them singletons. V shed 2 bases and J shed 8 bases, with 10 bases lying between them. CDR1 and CDR2 from the germline V gene are SGHDT and YYEEEE. CDR3 size: 12 residues. Specimen: peripheral blood. The J gene is TRBJ1-1, the V gene TRBV5-6; D uncertain. The sequence was obtained from a woman aged 45 to 65 in a cohort sampled during active or convalescent COVID-19. Here the CDR3 DNA reads TGTGCCAGCAGCTTCCGGCGAGGGGAAGCTTTCTTT. Its translation: CASSFRRGEAFF.